Shown below are 11 T cell receptor beta chains from a single sample sequenced in a study of blood T cell repertoires in COVID-19. Assay used: immunoSEQ multiplex PCR; TCRdb lists only in-frame clones, some missing. Among about 46,000 clones, around nine tenths were seen once, and the ten largest hold around a sixth. Sequenced input: peripheral blood. The receptors come from a man aged 60 to 69 with active or convalescent COVID-19.

This clone was observed a few times. The chain employs TRBV19 and TRBJ1-5; D is undetermined. V lost 8 bases and J 6 bases, leaving 14 bases between the germline ends. This CDR3 is 13 amino acids long. Germline values: CDR1 LNHDA, CDR2 SQIVND (reference sequence). CDR3 region: CASGTPGSQPQHF. In DNA, the CDR3 is TGTGCCAGTGGCACTCCGGGGAGTCAGCCCCAGCATTTT.

The chain uses TRBV30 and TRBJ1-4; 7 bases map to TRBD1. The CDR3 spans 14 residues. The germline gives CDR1 GTSNPN, CDR2 SVGIG (reference sequence). V lost 5 bases to trimming and J lost 3 bases; unmatched junction nucleotides: 6. The CDR3: CAWSRDRPNEKLFF. In DNA, the CDR3 is TGTGCCTGGTCACGGGACAGACCTAATGAAAAACTGTTTTTT.

The V gene is TRBV24-1, the J gene TRBJ1-1; D is unclear. V shed 0 bases and J shed 2 bases, with 12 bases lying between them. Germline CDR1 is KGHDR and CDR2 is SFDVKD. The CDR3 sequence is 16 residues long. The DNA for the CDR3 is TGTGCCACCAGTGATTTGCAAATGAGGAGAAACACTGAAGCTTTCTTT. It is translated as CATSDLQMRRNTEAFF.

The chain couples TRBV24-1 to TRBJ2-5; TRBD1 is a possible D gene (6 bases). Germline-derived CDR1 and CDR2 are KGHDR and SFDVKD. Trimming removed 8 bases from V and 0 bases from J, with 9 bases in between. The CDR3 sequence is 13 residues long. CDR3: CATTGQNQETQYF. The CDR3 DNA reads TGTGCCACCACCGGACAGAACCAAGAGACCCAGTACTTC.

This clone was found a few times. The V gene is TRBV2, the J gene TRBJ1-1, with D unresolved. Germline CDR1 reads SNHLY; CDR2 reads FYNNEI. This CDR3 has 12 amino acids. Trimming shortened V by 4 bases and J by 1 base, and 4 bases separated the two germline ends. This chain's CDR3 is CASSVWNTEAFF. Written as DNA, the CDR3 is TGTGCCAGCAGTGTCTGGAACACTGAAGCTTTCTTT.

This chain joins TRBV5-8 and TRBJ2-3; D unclear. The CDR3 is 16 amino acids. V lost 0 bases and J 2 bases, leaving 13 bases between the germline ends. Germline V gene lookup returns CDR1 SGHTS and CDR2 YDEGEE. The chain's CDR3 is CASSLGVRHATDTQYF. CDR3 sequence (DNA): TGTGCCAGCAGCTTGGGTGTACGACACGCCACAGATACGCAGTATTTT.

This chain joins TRBV30 and TRBJ1-2; 7 bases line up with TRBD1. V lost 3 bases to trimming and J lost 3 bases; unmatched junction nucleotides: 10. Germline values: CDR1 GTSNPN, CDR2 SVGIG (reference sequence). This CDR3 contains 15 residues. The CDR3 reads CAWSGSGTAYYGYTF. In DNA form, the CDR3 reads TGTGCCTGGAGCGGAAGTGGGACAGCTTACTATGGCTACACCTTC.

The chain couples TRBV18 to TRBJ1-5; TRBD1 might be the D (5 bases). V was pared by 4 bases and J by 3 bases, with 16 bases between. CDR1 and CDR2 (germline): KGHSH, LQKENI. This CDR3 contains 16 residues. In nucleotides, the CDR3 is TGTGCCAGCTCACTAGGGGTCCCACAAACCAATCAGCCCCAGCATTTT. Amino acids: CASSLGVPQTNQPQHF.

The CDR3 protein is CAWSPRTGGNEKLFF. The CDR3 nucleotides read TGTGCCTGGAGTCCGCGGACAGGGGGAAATGAAAAACTGTTTTTT. The chain couples TRBV30 to TRBJ1-4; 10 nucleotides match TRBD1. The germline CDR1 and CDR2 sequences are GTSNPN and SVGIG (reference sequence). The CDR3 is 15 amino acids. V trimming: 2 bases; J trimming: 5 bases; junction bases outside the gene matches: 5. Full variable domain (missing parts from reference TRBV30 and TRBJ1-4): SQTIHQWPATLVQPVGSPLSLECTVEGTSNPNLYWYRQAAGRGLQLLFYSVGIGQISSEVPQNLSASRPQDRQFILSSKKLLLSDSGFYLCAWSPRTGGNEKLFFGSGTQLSVL.

V and J are TRBV6-5 and TRBJ2-3, with a tentative D call TRBD2 (5 bases). CDR1 and CDR2 from the germline V gene are MNHEY and SVGAGI. CDR3 size: 12 residues. Trimming removed 7 bases at V and 2 bases at J, with 7 bases between. The DNA of the CDR3 is TGTGCCAGCATCGGGGACACAGATACGCAGTATTTT. Translated, it gives CASIGDTDTQYF.

The V gene is TRBV30, the J gene TRBJ1-6; TRBD1 matches at 7 bases. Germline V gene sequence: CDR1 GTSNPN, CDR2 SVGIG (reference sequence). V lost 2 bases, J lost 9 bases, and 10 bases stayed unmatched. The CDR3 sequence is 15 residues long. DNA of the CDR3: TGTGCCTGGAGTAAAGAAGACAGGGAGAGTTCACCCCTCCACTTT. Protein: CAWSKEDRESSPLHF. Full variable domain (missing parts from reference TRBV30 and TRBJ1-6): SQTIHQWPATLVQPVGSPLSLECTVEGTSNPNLYWYRQAAGRGLQLLFYSVGIGQISSEVPQNLSASRPQDRQFILSSKKLLLSDSGFYLCAWSKEDRESSPLHFGNGTRLTVT.